This T cell receptor beta chain was sequenced in a study of cytomegalovirus exposure and HLA in healthy donors. Regarding the study as a whole: Association of 16,951 TCR beta sequences with HLA alleles was found at 0.05 false discovery rate in a later analysis.

In the case of this clone: Its specificity is not known.

The CDR3 runs to 14 residues. Trimming took off 0 bases at V and 4 bases at J, with 12 bases between the two ends. Germline V gene lookup returns CDR1 GTSNPN and CDR2 SVGIG (reference sequence). Primers for the PCR totalled 60 Vbeta and 13 Jbeta. Methods used by the authors: A later analysis tallied 80 million to 100 million unique TCR beta chains, 9.5 million to 14 million of them shared. Clones were read by immunoSEQ multiplex PCR, and TCRdb kept only the in-frame ones, dropping some. The D gene and trimming were derived from the DNA, and the V and J assignments and clone size from that table. The specimen's table records 100,000 to 150,000 clones.

This receptor was taken from a man younger than 45 in good health and CMV-seronegative. Material for sequencing was PBMCs. The V and J genes are TRBV30 and TRBJ1-2, with a weak D call TRBD1 (6 bases). The CDR3 is CAWSVGRGTYGYTF. CDR3 coding DNA: TGTGCCTGGAGTGTAGGCAGGGGAACCTATGGCTACACCTTC.